This T cell receptor beta chain stems from a study of identical twins. This clonotype has more than one count but fewer than ten. One entry per CDR3 protein results from TCRdb running MiXCR on the 5' RACE reads. The data show about 190,000 distinct CDR3 sequences, more than 15% seen once. Per germline, CDR1 SGHVS and CDR2 FNYEAQ. The CDR3 has 14 amino acids. V lost 5 bases and J 0 bases, leaving 9 bases between the germline ends. These data also formed part of another study, on T cells expressing NK-cell markers.

The origin of this receptor is a woman aged 18 to 35 in good health. The chain carries TRBV7-6 and TRBJ2-3; a weak D match, TRBD2 (7 bases). Sequencing used CD8+ T cells sorted from blood. DNA for the CDR3: TGTGCCAGCAGCGGGGGGGCAAGCACAGATACGCAGTATTTT. Protein sequence: CASSGGASTDTQYF.